Following are 16 T cell receptor beta chains from one sample sequenced in a study of CD8+ T cells in alopecia areata. TCR sequencing used cDNA made by reverse transcription of extracted RNA. Clones were sequenced by immunoSEQ multiplex PCR, and TCRdb holds only the in-frame ones, with some missing. The data hold 95,000 to 120,000 clones, with over 55% observed a single time. The material sequenced was NKG2D-low CD8+ T cells sorted from blood. These receptors all come from a human donor with alopecia areata.

The chain combines TRBV6-6 with TRBJ1-5, with D perhaps TRBD1 (6 bases). Germline loops: CDR1 MNHNY, CDR2 SVGAGI (reference sequence). The CDR3 length is 14 residues. The V end was cut by 3 bases, the J end by 1 base, with 7 bases between. The CDR3 here is CASSYTGSNQPQHF. The CDR3 DNA follows: TGTGCCAGCAGTTATACAGGGAGCAATCAGCCCCAGCATTTT.

V usage is TRBV19 and J usage is TRBJ2-3; D unresolved. V was cut by 5 bases and J by 2 bases, with 8 bases left in between. The CDR3 totals 13 residues. The germline gives CDR1 LNHDA, CDR2 SQIVND (reference sequence). CDR3 nucleotide sequence: TGTGCCAGTAGTGAAGGCCACACAGATACGCAGTATTTT. This codes for CASSEGHTDTQYF. The full variable domain, completed using reference TRBV19 and TRBJ2-3, is DGGITQSPKYLFRKEGQNVTLSCEQNLNHDAMYWYRQDPGQGLRLIYYSQIVNDFQKGDIAEGYSVSREKKESFPLTVTSAQKNPTAFYLCASSEGHTDTQYFGPGTRLTVL.

This clone was found a few times. The CDR3 sequence is CASSESGRRTQYF. The DNA for the CDR3 is TGCGCCAGCAGTGAAAGCGGGAGACGGACCCAGTACTTC. The chain links TRBV10-2 to TRBJ2-5, with 8 bases identical to TRBD2. This CDR3 spans 13 amino acids. Germline V gene lookup returns CDR1 WSHSY and CDR2 SAAADI. The V segment lost 3 bases and the J segment 7 bases; nucleotides outside the gene matches: 4.

The rearrangement uses TRBV2 and TRBJ1-1; a possible D gene is TRBD1 (5 bases). The CDR3 contains 12 residues. Trimming removed 6 bases at V and 8 bases at J, with 13 bases between. CDR1 is SNHLY, CDR2 FYNNEI, per germline. CDR3 amino acids: CASRDNTNEAFF. Here the CDR3 DNA reads TGTGCCAGCAGGGACAACACGAACGAAGCTTTCTTT.

This clone was observed a handful of times. The chain employs TRBV28 and TRBJ2-1; D perhaps matches TRBD1 (5 bases). This CDR3 contains 14 residues. Germline-derived CDR1 and CDR2 are MDHEN and SYDVKM. V lost 6 bases to trimming and J lost 7 bases, with 16 bases between them. The CDR3 protein is CASRAGLWLNEQFF. CDR3 nucleotides: TGTGCCAGCAGAGCAGGGCTTTGGCTGAATGAGCAGTTCTTC.

The chain links TRBV6-1 to TRBJ1-1, with D unclear. CDR1 and CDR2 from the germline V gene are MNHNS and SASEGT. V gave up 4 bases and J gave up 4 bases, with 10 bases separating them. This CDR3 is 13 amino acids long. The CDR3 region has the DNA TGTGCCAGCAGTGCCGGAGGAGGCACTGAAGCTTTCTTT. It codes for CASSAGGGTEAFF.

With regard to this clone: The identical CDR3 is also encoded by other nucleotide sequences in the sample. CDR3 coding DNA: TGTGCCAGCAGCTTAGGCCGGGATGAGCAGTTCTTC. It yields the protein CASSLGRDEQFF. V usage is TRBV13 and J usage is TRBJ2-1, with D uncertain. The V end lost 0 bases, the J end lost 8 bases, and 5 bases lay between the germline ends. CDR1 is PRHDT and CDR2 is FYEKMQ in the germline V gene (reference sequence). This CDR3 spans 12 amino acids.

The rearrangement uses TRBV5-6 and TRBJ2-5; D may match TRBD1 or TRBD2 (5 bases each). The CDR3 extends over 11 amino acids. Germline values: CDR1 SGHDT, CDR2 YYEEEE. V lost 5 bases to trimming and J lost 7 bases, with 9 bases between them. The CDR3 reads CASRDGATQYF. The CDR3 DNA follows: TGTGCCAGCAGGGACGGGGCGACCCAGTACTTC.

The rearrangement links TRBV19 to TRBJ2-2; tentatively, D is TRBD1 (5 bases). The CDR3 covers 14 residues. In germline, CDR1 is LNHDA, CDR2 SQIVND (reference sequence). Trimming stripped 7 bases from V and 0 bases from J, with 9 bases between. CDR3 sequence (DNA): TGTGCCAGTATCTGGACACCGAACACCGGGGAGCTGTTTTTT. Amino acids: CASIWTPNTGELFF.

The chain carries TRBV27 and TRBJ1-1; D gene uncertain. This CDR3 region has 11 residues. The V and J ends lost 6 bases and 11 bases respectively, with 13 bases between them. Germline lookup yields CDR1 MNHEY and CDR2 SMNVEV (reference sequence). This CDR3 reads CASSRGIEAFF. DNA for the CDR3: TGTGCCAGCAGCAGAGGAATTGAGGCTTTCTTT.

V and J are TRBV7-9 and TRBJ1-1; D remains ambiguous. The CDR3 consists of 11 residues. The germline V gene encodes CDR1 SEHNR and CDR2 FQNEAQ (reference sequence). With 3 bases removed from V and 6 bases from J, the gap between germline ends came to 5 bases. CDR3 in amino acids: CASSLTAEAFF. The CDR3 nucleotides read TGTGCCAGCAGCTTGACGGCTGAAGCTTTCTTT.

This clone has more than one count but fewer than ten. The chain joins TRBV29-1 to TRBJ2-2; possibly TRBD1 for D (5 bases). The germline CDR1 and CDR2 sequences are SQVTM and ANQGSEA. V was trimmed by 3 bases and J by 2 bases, leaving 7 bases between them. This CDR3 has 13 residues. The CDR3 DNA reads as TGCAGCGTTGACAGGGCTAACACCGGGGAGCTGTTTTTT. This codes for CSVDRANTGELFF.

The chain carries TRBV11-2 and TRBJ2-5; TRBD2 is a possible D gene (5 bases). CDR1 and CDR2 (germline): SGHAT, FQNNGV. The V and J ends lost 4 bases and 1 base respectively, with 16 bases between them. The CDR3 is 16 residues long. The CDR3 nucleotides are TGTGCCAGCAGCTCAAGACCAAGGGAGCGCCAAGAGACCCAGTACTTC. It is translated as CASSSRPRERQETQYF. The complete variable domain, with remaining parts taken from reference TRBV11-2 and TRBJ2-5, reads EAGVAQSPRYKIIEKRQSVAFWCNPISGHATLYWYQQILGQGPKLLIQFQNNGVVDDSQLPKDRFSAERLKGVDSTLKIQPAKLEDSAVYLCASSSRPRERQETQYFGPGTRLLVL.

Details on this clone: A read error may be the cause here, since a much bigger clone is one base away. The chain is built from TRBV7-2 and TRBJ2-1; D ambiguous. This CDR3 contains 11 residues. The germline V gene has CDR1 SGHTA and CDR2 FQGNSA. V was pared by 5 bases and J by 2 bases, with 1 base between. CDR3 loop: CASSAYNEQFF. The CDR3 DNA is TGTGCCAGCAGCGCCTACAATGAGCAGTTCTTC.

V gene TRBV7-3 combines with J gene TRBJ2-1; 12 bases map to TRBD2. From germline, CDR1 is SGHTA and CDR2 FQGTGA. V trimming: 3 bases; J trimming: 4 bases; junction bases outside the gene matches: 1. The length of the CDR3 is 15 residues. The CDR3 spells CASSFTSGGYNEQFF. The CDR3 nucleotides are TGTGCCAGCAGCTTTACTAGCGGGGGGTACAATGAGCAGTTCTTC. The entire variable domain, with the rest obtained from reference TRBV7-3 and TRBJ2-1, is as follows: GAGVSQTPSNKVTEKGKYVELRCDPISGHTALYWYRQSLGQGPEFLIYFQGTGAADDSGLPNDRFFAVRPEGSVSTLKIQRTERGDSAVYLCASSFTSGGYNEQFFGPGTRLTVL.

DNA for the CDR3: TGTGCCAGCAGCTTAGCGCTTGGTAGCGGTGTTGGAGATACGCAGTATTTT. Its translation is CASSLALGSGVGDTQYF. The rearrangement links TRBV7-8 to TRBJ2-3; weak D call: TRBD2 (6 bases). CDR3 length: 17 residues. Trimming took off 0 bases at V and 5 bases at J, with 18 bases between the two ends. Germline-derived CDR1 and CDR2 are SGHVS and FQNEAQ. The full variable domain, with the rest looked up from reference TRBV7-8 and TRBJ2-3, is GAGVSQSPRYKVAKRGQDVALRCDPISGHVSLFWYQQALGQGPEFLTYFQNEAQLDKSGLPSDRFFAERPEGSVSTLKIQRTQQEDSAVYLCASSLALGSGVGDTQYFGPGTRLTVL.